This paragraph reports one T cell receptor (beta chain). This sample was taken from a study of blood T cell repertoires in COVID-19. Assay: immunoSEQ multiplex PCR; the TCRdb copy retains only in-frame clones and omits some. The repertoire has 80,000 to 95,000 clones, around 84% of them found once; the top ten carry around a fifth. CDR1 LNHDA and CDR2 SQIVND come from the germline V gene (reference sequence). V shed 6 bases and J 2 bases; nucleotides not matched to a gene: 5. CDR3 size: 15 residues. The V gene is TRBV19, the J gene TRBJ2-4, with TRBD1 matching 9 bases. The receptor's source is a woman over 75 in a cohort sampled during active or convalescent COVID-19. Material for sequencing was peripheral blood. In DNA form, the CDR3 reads TGTGCCAGTAGCCCAACAGGGGGCTCCAAAAACATTCAGTACTTC. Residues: CASSPTGGSKNIQYF.